This T cell receptor (beta chain) was recorded in a study of identical twins' blood T cells. TCRdb independently ran MiXCR on the 5' RACE reads; one entry per CDR3 protein. The repertoire holds a few hundred thousand distinct CDR3 sequences, with roughly 30% as singletons. Study conclusions and caveats: V gene usage reportedly matched far better within twin pairs than unrelated donors.

This clonotype was counted between two and nine times. Antigen unknown. Germline V gene lookup returns CDR1 SGHAT and CDR2 FQNNGV. CDR3 size: 15 residues. After removal of 8 bases from V and 4 bases from J, the junction contained 9 bases not matched to a gene. The receptor was isolated from a woman aged 18 to 55 in good health. Source material: PBMCs. The chain joins TRBV11-2 to TRBJ1-5; the match to TRBD1 covers 9 bases. Here the CDR3 DNA reads TGTGCCAGCGCATACACAGGGGGCCCGAATCAGCCCCAGCATTTT. This encodes CASAYTGGPNQPQHF.